This passage covers 20 T cell receptor beta chains from one sample sequenced in a study of blood T cell repertoires in COVID-19. Some clones are missing from TCRdb's copy, which holds only in-frame ones; the method was immunoSEQ multiplex PCR. The table records about 120,000 clones, roughly 86% of them present only once. The specimen sequenced was peripheral blood. Source of these receptors: a woman between 65 and 79 years old with COVID-19, enrolled during active disease.

V gene TRBV30 combines with J gene TRBJ1-1; D remains ambiguous. The CDR3 spans 12 residues. Per the germline V gene, CDR1 is GTSNPN and CDR2 is SVGIG (reference sequence). The ends were cut back, 2 bases at V and 1 base at J, with 5 bases in the middle. The CDR3 DNA follows: TGTGCCTGGAGTCGGGAGAACACTGAAGCTTTCTTT. Residues: CAWSRENTEAFF.

J is TRBJ1-2 and V is TRBV28; 8 bases match TRBD1. The CDR3 loop spans 14 amino acids. Germline V CDR1 and CDR2: MDHEN, SYDVKM. The junction had 12 bases not matched to a gene; V was cut back by 7 bases and J by 8 bases. The CDR3 DNA is TGTGCCAGCAACCCCGTAGCGGACAGGGCAGGCTACACCTTC. It encodes CASNPVADRAGYTF.

The chain combines TRBV7-9 with TRBJ2-7; D is unclear. CDR3 length equals 13 residues. Germline assignment: CDR1 SEHNR and CDR2 FQNEAQ (reference sequence). Trimming removed 5 bases from V and 4 bases from J, with 12 bases in between. The CDR3 DNA reads TGTGCCAGCAGCCCCCCGACTGCGTACGAGCAGTACTTC. It codes for CASSPPTAYEQYF.

This clone has only one observation. The rearrangement links TRBV7-3 to TRBJ1-5; unclear D gene. Germline lookup yields CDR1 SGHTA and CDR2 FQGTGA. V was shortened by 5 bases and J by 6 bases, with 11 bases between the two germline ends. The CDR3 sequence is 13 residues long. The CDR3 region has the DNA TGTGCCAGCAGCGGGCAAGCAGGTCAGCCCCAGCATTTT. It encodes CASSGQAGQPQHF. The full variable domain, with the rest looked up from reference TRBV7-3 and TRBJ1-5, is GAGVSQTPSNKVTEKGKYVELRCDPISGHTALYWYRQSLGQGPEFLIYFQGTGAADDSGLPNDRFFAVRPEGSVSTLKIQRTERGDSAVYLCASSGQAGQPQHFGDGTRLSIL.

CDR3 coding DNA: TGTGCCAGCAGACTTTTGACAGGGGGGCCAAACGAGCAGTACTTC. This encodes CASRLLTGGPNEQYF. V and J are TRBV7-9 and TRBJ2-7, with 9 bases identical to TRBD1. CDR3 length equals 15 residues. Per the germline V gene, CDR1 is SEHNR and CDR2 is FQNEAQ (reference sequence). The V gene end was trimmed by 6 bases and the J gene end by 5 bases; junction bases not matched to a gene: 11.

The V and J genes are TRBV7-8 and TRBJ2-7, with 9 bases aligning to TRBD1. The V gene's germline CDR1 is SGHVS and CDR2 FQNEAQ. This CDR3 has 15 amino acids. V lost 1 base, J lost 4 bases, and 5 bases stayed unmatched. CDR3 DNA sequence: TGTGCCAGCAGCTTAGGACAGGGGGGGACGTACGAGCAGTACTTC. Protein product: CASSLGQGGTYEQYF.

V and J are TRBV29-1 and TRBJ2-1; unclear D gene. The germline gives CDR1 SQVTM, CDR2 ANQGSEA. Trimming stripped 6 bases from V and 5 bases from J, with 2 bases between. The CDR3 is 9 residues long. The CDR3 DNA is TGCAGCGTCGACAATGAGCAGTTCTTC. It is translated as CSVDNEQFF.

V is TRBV19 and J is TRBJ1-1; TRBD1 agrees at 10 bases. The V gene's germline CDR1 is LNHDA and CDR2 SQIVND (reference sequence). V shed 7 bases and J 1 base; nucleotides not matched to a gene: 6. The CDR3 length is 15 residues. CDR3 region: CASKGGDRGNTEAFF. The CDR3 nucleotides read TGTGCCAGTAAAGGGGGGGACAGGGGGAACACTGAAGCTTTCTTT.

The chain couples TRBV5-6 to TRBJ2-5; 12 nucleotides line up with TRBD1. CDR3 length: 14 amino acids. V gave up 3 bases and J gave up 5 bases; unmatched junction bases: 2. In germline, CDR1 is SGHDT, CDR2 YYEEEE. The CDR3 region is CASSWDRGLETQYF. CDR3 sequence (DNA): TGTGCCAGCAGCTGGGACAGGGGGCTTGAGACCCAGTACTTC.

The chain combines TRBV5-6 with TRBJ1-4; possibly TRBD1 for D (6 bases). With 5 bases removed from V and 7 bases from J, the gap between germline ends came to 15 bases. Germline-derived CDR1 and CDR2 are SGHDT and YYEEEE. The CDR3 extends over 14 amino acids. The CDR3 region has the DNA TGTGCCAGCAGTGATGGGGGCGGGGGTGAAAAACTGTTTTTT. As protein: CASSDGGGGEKLFF.

In this sample, this clone turned up a few times. This chain connects TRBV6-2 or TRBV6-3 to TRBJ1-2; no clear D gene. The germline CDR1 and CDR2 sequences are MNHEY and SVGEGT. V was clipped by 2 bases and J by 7 bases, with 8 bases between them. The CDR3 runs 12 residues. For the CDR3, the DNA is TGTGCCAGCAGTTACCTAGGATCTGGCTACACCTTC. Protein: CASSYLGSGYTF.

The V and J genes are TRBV4-1 and TRBJ1-6; 7 bases are a match to TRBD1. The V and J ends lost 4 bases and 7 bases, in that order; junction bases with no gene match: 7. This CDR3 is 15 amino acids long. Germline loops: CDR1 MGHRA, CDR2 YSYEKL. This chain's CDR3 is CASSPRGLRNSPLHF. CDR3 nucleotides: TGCGCCAGCAGCCCGAGGGGGCTCCGGAATTCACCCCTCCACTTT.

V is TRBV6-5 and J is TRBJ1-4; TRBD1 matches 7 bases. Germline V lookup: CDR1 MNHEY, CDR2 SVGAGI. J was trimmed by 2 bases and V by 2 bases; bases with no gene match: 2. There are 15 residues in the CDR3. The CDR3 reads CASSYTGDTNEKLFF. The CDR3 DNA is TGTGCCAGCAGTTACACAGGGGATACTAATGAAAAACTGTTTTTT.

The V gene is TRBV28, the J gene TRBJ1-5; TRBD1 matches 9 bases. Trimming cost V 6 bases and J 0 bases; bases outside gene matches: 15. The CDR3 contains 19 residues. Germline CDR1 and CDR2: MDHEN and SYDVKM. The CDR3 region is CASSRPGQGMSYSNQPQHF. CDR3 nucleotides: TGTGCCAGCAGCAGACCGGGACAGGGAATGTCGTATAGCAATCAGCCCCAGCATTTT.

This clone showed up just once. The chain recombines TRBV27 with TRBJ2-1; D is perhaps TRBD2 (5 bases). Trimming took 4 bases from V and 5 from J, leaving 9 bases between them. Looked up from germline, CDR1 is MNHEY and CDR2 is SMNVEV (reference sequence). This CDR3 region has 13 residues. The DNA for the CDR3 is TGTGCCAGCAGTTCCCGACTAAACAATGAGCAGTTCTTC. Amino acids: CASSSRLNNEQFF.

The rearrangement joins TRBV6-5 to TRBJ1-1; TRBD1 might be the D (5 bases). Germline lookup yields CDR1 MNHEY and CDR2 SVGAGI. Trimming cost V 6 bases and J 0 bases, with 8 bases left between them. The CDR3 totals 13 residues. The CDR3 loop is CASREGLNTEAFF. CDR3 nucleotide sequence: TGTGCCAGCAGGGAGGGGTTGAACACTGAAGCTTTCTTT.

This clone has a handful of counts. The genes are TRBV28 and TRBJ2-7; 10 bases fit TRBD1. In germline, CDR1 is MDHEN, CDR2 SYDVKM. The length of the CDR3 is 15 residues. With V trimmed by 7 bases and J by 8 bases, 14 bases remained unmatched. The CDR3 bases are TGTGCCAGCATAAAAGGGGGACAGGGGTTATTGCAGCAGTACTTC. This encodes CASIKGGQGLLQQYF.

V gene TRBV29-1 combines with J gene TRBJ2-3; D may match TRBD1 or TRBD2 (6 bases each). The germline CDR1 and CDR2 sequences are SQVTM and ANQGSEA. V lost 7 bases, J lost 2 bases, and 13 bases lay in between. This CDR3 spans 13 amino acids. CDR3 protein: CSAAGQVTDTQYF. The CDR3 DNA reads TGCAGCGCGGCGGGACAAGTCACAGATACGCAGTATTTT.

The chain uses TRBV28 and TRBJ2-7; TRBD2 matches at 7 bases. J lost 6 bases, V lost 0 bases, and 2 bases had no gene match. This CDR3 region has 13 residues. Germline V gene sequence: CDR1 MDHEN, CDR2 SYDVKM. The CDR3 loop reads CASSLWKRGEQYF. CDR3 nucleotides: TGTGCCAGCAGTTTATGGAAGCGGGGCGAGCAGTACTTC.

This sequence joins TRBV9 and TRBJ2-7, with D tentatively TRBD1 (6 bases). Germline V lookup: CDR1 SGDLS, CDR2 YYNGEE. V gave up 3 bases and J gave up 4 bases, with 14 bases separating them. This CDR3 region has 14 residues. In DNA, the CDR3 is TGTGCCAGCAGCGACCGGGACAATATTTACGAGCAGTACTTC. It yields the protein CASSDRDNIYEQYF.